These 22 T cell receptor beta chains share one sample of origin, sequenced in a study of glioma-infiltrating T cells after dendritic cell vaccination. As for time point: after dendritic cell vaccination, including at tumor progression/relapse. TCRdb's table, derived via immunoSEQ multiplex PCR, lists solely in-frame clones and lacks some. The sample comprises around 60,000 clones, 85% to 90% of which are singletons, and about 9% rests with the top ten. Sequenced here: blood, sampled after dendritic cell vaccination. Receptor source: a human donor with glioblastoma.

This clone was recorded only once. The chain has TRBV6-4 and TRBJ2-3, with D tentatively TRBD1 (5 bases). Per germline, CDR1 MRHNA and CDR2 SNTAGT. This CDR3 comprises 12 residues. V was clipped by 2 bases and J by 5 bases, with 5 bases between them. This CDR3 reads CASSDRGDTQYF. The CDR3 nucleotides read TGTGCCAGCAGTGACAGGGGAGATACGCAGTATTTT.

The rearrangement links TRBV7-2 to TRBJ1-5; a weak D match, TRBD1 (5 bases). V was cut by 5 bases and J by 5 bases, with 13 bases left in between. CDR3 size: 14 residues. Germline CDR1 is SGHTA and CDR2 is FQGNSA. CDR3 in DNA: TGTGCCAGCAGCCCCCAGGGTCCCCATCAGCCCCAGCATTTT. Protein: CASSPQGPHQPQHF.

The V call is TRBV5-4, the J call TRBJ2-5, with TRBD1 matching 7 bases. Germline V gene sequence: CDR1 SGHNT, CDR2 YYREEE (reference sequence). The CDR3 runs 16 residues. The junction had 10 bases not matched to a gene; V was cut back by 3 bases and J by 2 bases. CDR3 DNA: TGTGCCAGCAGCTGGTGGACAGGAGGCAATCAAGAGACCCAGTACTTC. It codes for CASSWWTGGNQETQYF.

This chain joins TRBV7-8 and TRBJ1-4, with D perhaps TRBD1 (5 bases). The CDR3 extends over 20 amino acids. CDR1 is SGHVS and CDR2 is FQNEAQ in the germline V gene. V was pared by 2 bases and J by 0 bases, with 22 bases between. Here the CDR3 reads CASSLYPLTDEPATNEKLFF. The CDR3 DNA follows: TGTGCCAGCAGCTTATATCCCCTGACAGACGAGCCGGCAACTAATGAAAAACTGTTTTTT.

The CDR3 DNA sequence: TGTGCCAGCGGAACACCACTAATCTATGGCTACACCTTC. It encodes CASGTPLIYGYTF. The V call is TRBV6-5, the J call TRBJ1-2; D call uncertain. The germline V gene has CDR1 MNHEY and CDR2 SVGAGI. The V end was cut by 8 bases, the J end by 4 bases, with 14 bases between. The CDR3 spans 13 residues.

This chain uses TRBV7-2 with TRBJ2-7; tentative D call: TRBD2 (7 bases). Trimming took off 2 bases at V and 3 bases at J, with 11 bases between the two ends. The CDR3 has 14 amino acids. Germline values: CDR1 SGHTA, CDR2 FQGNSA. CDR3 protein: CASSLQGGGYEQYF. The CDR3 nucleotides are TGTGCCAGCAGCTTACAGGGAGGGGGCTACGAGCAGTACTTC.

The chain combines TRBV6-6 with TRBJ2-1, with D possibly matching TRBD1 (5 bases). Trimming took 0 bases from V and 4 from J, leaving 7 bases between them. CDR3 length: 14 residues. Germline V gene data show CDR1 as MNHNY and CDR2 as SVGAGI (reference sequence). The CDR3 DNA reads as TGTGCCAGCAGTTACTCCAGGGTATACAATGAGCAGTTCTTC. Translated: CASSYSRVYNEQFF.

CDR3 residues: CASSRRMNTEAFF. CDR3 nucleotides: TGTGCCAGTAGTAGGAGGATGAACACTGAAGCTTTCTTT. The rearrangement joins TRBV19 to TRBJ1-1; no definite D call. The V gene's germline CDR1 is LNHDA and CDR2 SQIVND (reference sequence). Trimming pared 4 bases from V and 0 bases from J, leaving 6 bases between. CDR3 length equals 13 residues.

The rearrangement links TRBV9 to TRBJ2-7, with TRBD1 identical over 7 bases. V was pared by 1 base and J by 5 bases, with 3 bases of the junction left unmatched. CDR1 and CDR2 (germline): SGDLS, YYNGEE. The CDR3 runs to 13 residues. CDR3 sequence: CASSVRGLDEQYF. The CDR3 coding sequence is TGTGCCAGCAGCGTAAGGGGGCTGGACGAGCAGTACTTC.

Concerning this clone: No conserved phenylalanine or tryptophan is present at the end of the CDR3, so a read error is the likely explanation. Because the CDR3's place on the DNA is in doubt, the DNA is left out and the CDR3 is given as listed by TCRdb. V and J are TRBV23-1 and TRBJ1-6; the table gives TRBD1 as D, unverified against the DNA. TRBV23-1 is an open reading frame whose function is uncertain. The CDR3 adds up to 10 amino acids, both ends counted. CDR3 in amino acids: CASIGGRATG.

CDR3 nucleotides: TGCAGCGTGGGGACAGGGGGTTATGGCTACACCTTC. Translated: CSVGTGGYGYTF. The gene calls are TRBV29-1 and TRBJ1-2; 11 bases fit TRBD1. This CDR3 is 12 amino acids long. CDR1 and CDR2 from the germline V gene are SQVTM and ANQGSEA. J was trimmed by 5 bases and V by 6 bases; bases with no gene match: 2. Using reference TRBV29-1 and TRBJ1-2 for the parts outside the CDR3, the full variable domain is SAVISQKPSRDICQRGTSLTIQCQVDSQVTMMFWYRQQPGQSLTLIATANQGSEATYESGFVIDKFPISRPNLTFSTLTVSNMSPEDSSIYLCSVGTGGYGYTFGSGTRLTVV.

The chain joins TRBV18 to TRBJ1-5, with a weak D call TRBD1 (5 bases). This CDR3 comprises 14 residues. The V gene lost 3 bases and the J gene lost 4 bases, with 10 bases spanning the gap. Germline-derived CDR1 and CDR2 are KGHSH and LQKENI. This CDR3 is CASSPAGGNQPQHF. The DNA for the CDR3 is TGTGCCAGCTCACCGGCGGGGGGAAATCAGCCCCAGCATTTT.

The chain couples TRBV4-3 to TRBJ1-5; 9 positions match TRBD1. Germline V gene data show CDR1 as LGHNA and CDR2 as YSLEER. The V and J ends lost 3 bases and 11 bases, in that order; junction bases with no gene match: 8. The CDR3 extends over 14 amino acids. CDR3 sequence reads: CASSHRTGEGSQHF. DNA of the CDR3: TGCGCCAGCAGCCACCGGACAGGGGAAGGGTCCCAGCATTTT.

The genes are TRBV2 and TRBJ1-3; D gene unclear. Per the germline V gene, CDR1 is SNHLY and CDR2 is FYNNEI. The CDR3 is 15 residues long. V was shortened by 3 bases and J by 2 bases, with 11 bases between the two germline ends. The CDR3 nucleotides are TGTGCCAGCAGTGAGTACGCGGCAGCTGGAAACACCATATATTTT. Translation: CASSEYAAAGNTIYF. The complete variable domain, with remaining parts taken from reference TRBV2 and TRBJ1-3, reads EPEVTQTPSHQVTQMGQEVILRCVPISNHLYFYWYRQILGQKVEFLVSFYNNEISEKSEIFDDQFSVERPDGSNFTLKIRSTKLEDSAMYFCASSEYAAAGNTIYFGEGSWLTVV.

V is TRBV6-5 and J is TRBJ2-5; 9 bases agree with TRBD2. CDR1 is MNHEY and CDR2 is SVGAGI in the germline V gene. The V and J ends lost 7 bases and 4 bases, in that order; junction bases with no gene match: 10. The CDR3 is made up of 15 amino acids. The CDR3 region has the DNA TGTGCCAGCACCTTGGGGAGCGGGGGGCCAGAGACCCAGTACTTC. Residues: CASTLGSGGPETQYF.

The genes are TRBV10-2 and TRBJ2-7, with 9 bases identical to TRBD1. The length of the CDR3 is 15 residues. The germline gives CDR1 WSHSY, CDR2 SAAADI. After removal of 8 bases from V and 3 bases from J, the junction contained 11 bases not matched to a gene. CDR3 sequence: CASEAPGTGSYEQYF. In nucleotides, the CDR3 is TGCGCCAGCGAAGCCCCCGGGACAGGGAGCTACGAGCAGTACTTC.

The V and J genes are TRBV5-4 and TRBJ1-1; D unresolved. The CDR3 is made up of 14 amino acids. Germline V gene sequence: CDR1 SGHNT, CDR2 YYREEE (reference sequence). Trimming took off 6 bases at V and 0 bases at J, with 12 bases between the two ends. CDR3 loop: CASTPEAVNTEAFF. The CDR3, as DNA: TGTGCCAGCACCCCGGAGGCGGTGAACACTGAAGCTTTCTTT.

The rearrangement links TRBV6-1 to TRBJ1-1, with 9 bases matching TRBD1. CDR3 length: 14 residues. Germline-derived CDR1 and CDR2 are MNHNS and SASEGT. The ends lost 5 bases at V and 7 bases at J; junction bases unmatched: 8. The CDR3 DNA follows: TGTGCCAGCAGTCGGGACAGGGTTTATGTTGAAGCTTTCTTT. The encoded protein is CASSRDRVYVEAFF.

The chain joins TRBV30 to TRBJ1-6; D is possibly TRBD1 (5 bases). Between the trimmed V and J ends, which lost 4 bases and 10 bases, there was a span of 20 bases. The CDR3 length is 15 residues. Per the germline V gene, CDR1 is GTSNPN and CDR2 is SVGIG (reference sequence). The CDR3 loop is CAWTTMGGVTSPLHF. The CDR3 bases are TGTGCCTGGACCACGATGGGGGGTGTAACCTCACCCCTCCACTTT.

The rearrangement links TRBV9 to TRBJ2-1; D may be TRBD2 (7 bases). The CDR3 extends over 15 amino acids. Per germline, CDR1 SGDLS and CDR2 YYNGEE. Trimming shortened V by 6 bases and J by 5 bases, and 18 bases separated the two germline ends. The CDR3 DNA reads TGTGCCAGCAACCGCGGGGGCCCCTGGGACAATGAGCAGTTCTTC. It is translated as CASNRGGPWDNEQFF.

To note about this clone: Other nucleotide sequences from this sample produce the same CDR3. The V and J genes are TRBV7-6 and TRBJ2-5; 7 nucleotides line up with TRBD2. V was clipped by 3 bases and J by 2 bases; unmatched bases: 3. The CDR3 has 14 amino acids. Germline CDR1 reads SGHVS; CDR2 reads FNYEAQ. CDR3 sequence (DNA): TGTGCCAGCAGCTTGCAAGCGGGGCAAGAGACCCAGTACTTC. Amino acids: CASSLQAGQETQYF.

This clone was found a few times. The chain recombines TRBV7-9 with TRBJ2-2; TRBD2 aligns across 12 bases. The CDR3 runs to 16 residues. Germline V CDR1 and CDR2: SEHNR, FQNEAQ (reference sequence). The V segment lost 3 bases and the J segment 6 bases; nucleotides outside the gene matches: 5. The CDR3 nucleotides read TGTGCCAGCAGCTTCTCTAGCGGGGGGGCCCCCGGGGAGCTGTTTTTT. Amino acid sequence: CASSFSSGGAPGELFF.